This TCR beta chain was profiled in a study of T cell responses to AZD1222 COVID-19 vaccine. The repertoire was sequenced with immunoSEQ multiplex PCR; TCRdb's copy has only in-frame clones and lacks some. The table has around 130,000 clones, more than 85% seen once. Between the trimmed V and J ends, which lost 7 bases and 4 bases, there was a span of 22 bases. This CDR3 contains 16 residues. Germline CDR1 and CDR2: MNHNY and SVGAGI (reference sequence). The chain couples TRBV6-6 to TRBJ1-2; a possible D gene is TRBD1 (5 bases). This TCR was recovered from an adult who received the AZD1222 COVID-19 vaccine. Source: peripheral blood, taken 28 days after the second AZD1222 dose. DNA for the CDR3: TGTGCCAGCACTCCAGCGGGGGGAACTGGACCCTATGGCTACACCTTC. Translating it yields CASTPAGGTGPYGYTF.